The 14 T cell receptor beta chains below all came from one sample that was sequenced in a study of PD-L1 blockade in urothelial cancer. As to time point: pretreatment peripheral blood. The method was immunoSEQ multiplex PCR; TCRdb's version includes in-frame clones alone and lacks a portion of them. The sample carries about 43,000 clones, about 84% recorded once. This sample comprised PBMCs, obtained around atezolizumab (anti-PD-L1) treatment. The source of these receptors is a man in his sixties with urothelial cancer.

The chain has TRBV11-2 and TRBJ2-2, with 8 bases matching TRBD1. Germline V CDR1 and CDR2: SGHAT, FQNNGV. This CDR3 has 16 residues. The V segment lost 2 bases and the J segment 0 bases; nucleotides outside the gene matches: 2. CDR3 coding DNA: TGTGCCAGCAGCTTACAACAGGGGGCGAACACCGGGGAGCTGTTTTTT. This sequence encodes CASSLQQGANTGELFF.

CDR3 residues: CASSFVSGGNEQFF. In DNA form, the CDR3 reads TGTGCCAGCAGCTTTGTATCGGGGGGGAATGAGCAGTTCTTC. J is TRBJ2-1 and V is TRBV5-6; 8 bases line up with TRBD2. The CDR3 has 14 residues. Germline V gene data show CDR1 as SGHDT and CDR2 as YYEEEE. Germline trimming cut 2 bases from V and 7 bases from J; bases unmatched to any gene: 5.

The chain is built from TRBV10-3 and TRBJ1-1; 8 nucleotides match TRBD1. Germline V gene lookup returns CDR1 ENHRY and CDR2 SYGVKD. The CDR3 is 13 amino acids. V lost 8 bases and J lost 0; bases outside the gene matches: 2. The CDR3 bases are TGTGCCATCCAGGACAGGGTGAACACTGAAGCTTTCTTT. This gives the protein CAIQDRVNTEAFF.

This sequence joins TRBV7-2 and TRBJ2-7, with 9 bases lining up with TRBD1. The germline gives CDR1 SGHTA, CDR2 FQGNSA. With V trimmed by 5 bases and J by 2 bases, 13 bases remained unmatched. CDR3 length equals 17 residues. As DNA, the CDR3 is TGTGCCAGCAGCCCCATAGGGGGACAGGGAAAAACCTACGAGCAGTACTTC. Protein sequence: CASSPIGGQGKTYEQYF.

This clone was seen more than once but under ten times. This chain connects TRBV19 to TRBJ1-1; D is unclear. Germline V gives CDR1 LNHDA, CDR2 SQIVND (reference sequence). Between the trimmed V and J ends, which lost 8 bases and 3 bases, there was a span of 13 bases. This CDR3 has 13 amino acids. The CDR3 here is CASGRQGHTEAFF. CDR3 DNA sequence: TGTGCCAGTGGCCGACAAGGTCACACTGAAGCTTTCTTT.

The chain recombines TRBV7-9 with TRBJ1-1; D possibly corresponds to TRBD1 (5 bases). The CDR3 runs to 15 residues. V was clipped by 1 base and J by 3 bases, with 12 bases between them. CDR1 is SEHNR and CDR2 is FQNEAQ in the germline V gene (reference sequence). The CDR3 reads CASSLGAGFYTEAFF. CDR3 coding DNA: TGTGCCAGCAGCTTAGGTGCAGGGTTTTACACTGAAGCTTTCTTT.

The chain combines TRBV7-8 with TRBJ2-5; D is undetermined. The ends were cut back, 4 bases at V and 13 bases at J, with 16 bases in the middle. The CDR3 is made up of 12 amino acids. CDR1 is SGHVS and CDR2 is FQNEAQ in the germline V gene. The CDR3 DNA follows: TGTGCCAGCAGCTCCCAACAGTGGCCTGCGTACTTC. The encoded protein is CASSSQQWPAYF.

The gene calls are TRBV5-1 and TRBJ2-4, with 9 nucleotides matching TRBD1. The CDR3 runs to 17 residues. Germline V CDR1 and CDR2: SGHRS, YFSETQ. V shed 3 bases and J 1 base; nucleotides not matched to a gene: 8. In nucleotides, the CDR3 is TGCGCCAGCAGCTCAAAACAGGGGGCAGGGGCCAAAAACATTCAGTACTTC. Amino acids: CASSSKQGAGAKNIQYF.

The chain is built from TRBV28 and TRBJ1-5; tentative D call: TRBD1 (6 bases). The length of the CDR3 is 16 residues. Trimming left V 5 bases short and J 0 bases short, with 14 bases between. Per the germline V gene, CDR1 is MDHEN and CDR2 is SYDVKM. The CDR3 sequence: CASSLSGANSNQPQHF. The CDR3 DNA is TGTGCCAGCAGTCTCTCAGGGGCGAATAGCAATCAGCCCCAGCATTTT.

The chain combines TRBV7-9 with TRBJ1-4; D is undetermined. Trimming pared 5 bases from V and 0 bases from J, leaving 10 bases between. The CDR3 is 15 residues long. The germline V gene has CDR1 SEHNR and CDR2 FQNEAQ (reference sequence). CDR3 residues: CASSAAETTNEKLFF. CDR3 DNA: TGTGCCAGCAGCGCCGCGGAAACAACTAATGAAAAACTGTTTTTT.

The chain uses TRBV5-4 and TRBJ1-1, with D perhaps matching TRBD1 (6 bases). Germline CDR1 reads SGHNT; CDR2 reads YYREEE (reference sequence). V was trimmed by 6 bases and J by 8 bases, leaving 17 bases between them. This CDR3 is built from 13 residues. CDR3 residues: CASTTGRVEEAFF. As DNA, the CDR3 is TGTGCCAGCACCACAGGGAGGGTTGAGGAAGCTTTCTTT.

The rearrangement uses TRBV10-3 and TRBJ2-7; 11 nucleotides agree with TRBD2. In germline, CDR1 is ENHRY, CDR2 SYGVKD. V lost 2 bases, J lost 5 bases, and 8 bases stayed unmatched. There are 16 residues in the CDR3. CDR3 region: CAISEASSGRFHEQYF. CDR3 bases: TGTGCCATCAGTGAGGCCTCTAGCGGGAGGTTCCACGAGCAGTACTTC.

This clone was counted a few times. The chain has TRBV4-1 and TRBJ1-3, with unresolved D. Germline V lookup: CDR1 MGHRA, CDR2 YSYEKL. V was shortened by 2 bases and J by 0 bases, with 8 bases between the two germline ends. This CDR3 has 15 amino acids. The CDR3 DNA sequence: TGCGCCAGCAGCCAAAGGGAGTCCTCTGGAAACACCATATATTTT. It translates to CASSQRESSGNTIYF.

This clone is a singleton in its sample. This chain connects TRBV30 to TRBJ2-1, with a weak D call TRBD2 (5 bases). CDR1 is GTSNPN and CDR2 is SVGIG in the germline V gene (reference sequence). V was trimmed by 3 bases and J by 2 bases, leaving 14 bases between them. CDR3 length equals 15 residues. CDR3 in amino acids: CAWRDFSVPYNEQFF. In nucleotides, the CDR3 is TGTGCCTGGAGGGACTTTAGCGTGCCCTACAATGAGCAGTTCTTC.